The present entry profiles one TCR beta chain with its context. The V gene end was trimmed by 7 bases and the J gene end by 2 bases; junction bases not matched to a gene: 1. This CDR3 contains 13 residues. Looked up from germline, CDR1 is SQVTM and CDR2 is ANQGSEA. This sample is part of a study of T and B cells in COVID-19 patients. Study details: Blood was sampled from COVID-19 patients who were either actively infected or recovered.

From blood, roughly 240-550 ng of genomic DNA served as TRB template. TRB rearrangements were amplified by multiplex PCR with BIOMED2 TRB-A/B primers. One entry per CDR3 protein, called by TCRdb with MiXCR from the multiplex PCR reads. The sample has about 8,000 distinct CDR3 sequences; under 30% are singletons. The material sequenced was blood. This chain joins TRBV29-1 and TRBJ2-5; 13 bases agree with TRBD2. The sequence was collected from a human donor who had recovered from COVID-19. CDR3 nucleotides: TGCAGCGGGACTAGCGGGGGTCAAGAGACCCAGTACTTC. Translation: CSGTSGGQETQYF.